The 27 T cell receptor beta chains listed next were all sequenced from one sample in a study of blood T cell repertoires in COVID-19 (dated by TCRdb to between 2020 and 2021). The library was made by the immunoSEQ multiplex PCR assay. Sourced from immuneACCESS, this table was stored by TCRdb with only in-frame sequences that have V and J called. A share of the clones is absent; for the studies checked, an unresolved V gene accounts for under half, and the remainder has no known explanation. Here the sample has 200,000 to 300,000 clones; approximately 88% occur a single time. The ten largest clonotypes hold 0.95% to 1.5% of the sample. Sequencing used PBMCs or T cells enriched from blood (not recorded which). These receptors were obtained from a woman between 40 and 50 years old with acute COVID-19.

Of note for this clone: At one end, the junction sequence differs from germline, possibly due to a read error. V usage is TRBV5-6 and J usage is TRBJ2-7; 8 nucleotides align to TRBD2. Germline CDR1 reads SGHDT; CDR2 reads YYEEEE. The CDR3 length is 13 residues. In nucleotides, the CDR3 is TGTGCCAGCACGAACCCAGCGGGATTCGGGAGGGACTTC. This sequence encodes CASTNPAGFGRDF.

The chain links TRBV18 to TRBJ2-7, with 8 bases aligning to TRBD2. The J segment lost 2 bases and the V segment lost 3 bases, leaving 12 bases of the junction unmatched. Germline lookup yields CDR1 KGHSH and CDR2 LQKENI. This CDR3 is built from 17 residues. CDR3 sequence reads: CASSPLAGTSITYEQYF. Written as DNA, the CDR3 is TGTGCCAGCTCACCCCTAGCGGGCACCTCGATAACCTACGAGCAGTACTTC.

This clone was recorded only once. The J gene is TRBJ2-1, the V gene TRBV9; a possible D gene is TRBD1 (5 bases). The germline gives CDR1 SGDLS, CDR2 YYNGEE. This CDR3 region has 16 residues. Trimming pared 0 bases from V and 0 bases from J, leaving 10 bases between. CDR3 DNA sequence: TGTGCCAGCAGCGTAGAGGGGATTAGCTCCTACAATGAGCAGTTCTTC. Its protein product is CASSVEGISSYNEQFF.

The gene calls are TRBV5-1 and TRBJ2-7; D might be TRBD2 (6 bases). CDR1 is SGHRS and CDR2 is YFSETQ in the germline V gene. The CDR3 is 14 amino acids. V was trimmed by 2 bases and J by 1 base, leaving 10 bases between them. DNA for the CDR3: TGCGCCAGCAGCTTTGGGGGAGGTTCCTACGAGCAGTACTTC. Residues: CASSFGGGSYEQYF.

This chain connects TRBV2 to TRBJ1-1, with D unclear. Germline lookup yields CDR1 SNHLY and CDR2 FYNNEI. V lost 5 bases and J 8 bases, leaving 15 bases between the germline ends. This CDR3 region has 13 residues. CDR3 nucleotide sequence: TGTGCCAGCAGTACCGCCGGTAGCGGGGAAGCTTTCTTT. It translates to CASSTAGSGEAFF.

V is TRBV30 and J is TRBJ1-5; D perhaps matches TRBD1 (5 bases). Trimming cost V 7 bases and J 2 bases, with 15 bases left between them. The germline CDR1 and CDR2 sequences are GTSNPN and SVGIG (reference sequence). CDR3 length equals 14 residues. CDR3 coding DNA: TGTGCCTTTAACCAGGGTTGGGGCAATCAGCCCCAGCATTTT. This translates into CAFNQGWGNQPQHF.

The chain has TRBV6-2 or TRBV6-3 and TRBJ2-1; 8 bases match TRBD2. Germline V CDR1 and CDR2: MNHEY, SVGEGT. Germline trimming cut 5 bases from V and 9 bases from J; bases unmatched to any gene: 6. The CDR3 loop spans 13 amino acids. CDR3 sequence reads: CASSRLAGVEQFF. The CDR3 DNA sequence: TGTGCCAGCAGTAGGCTAGCGGGCGTTGAGCAGTTCTTC.

The chain joins TRBV30 to TRBJ1-1; TRBD1 is a possible D gene (6 bases). V was trimmed by 3 bases and J by 2 bases, leaving 10 bases between them. CDR1 is GTSNPN, CDR2 SVGIG, per germline (reference sequence). The CDR3 has 13 residues. The CDR3 sequence: CAWSRQENTEAFF. CDR3 nucleotide sequence: TGTGCCTGGAGCAGACAGGAAAACACTGAAGCTTTCTTT.

The rearrangement links TRBV11-1 to TRBJ2-7, with 7 bases that match TRBD1. CDR1 and CDR2 from the germline V gene are SGHAT and FQDESV (reference sequence). Trimming cost V 1 base and J 3 bases; bases outside gene matches: 0. The CDR3 has 13 amino acids. The CDR3 loop reads CASSLDRGYEQYF. CDR3 in DNA: TGTGCCAGCAGCTTAGACAGGGGCTACGAGCAGTACTTC. Full variable domain (rest looked up from reference TRBV11-1 and TRBJ2-7): EAEVAQSPRYKITEKSQAVAFWCDPISGHATLYWYRQILGQGPELLVQFQDESVVDDSQLPKDRFSAERLKGVDSTLKIQPAELGDSAMYLCASSLDRGYEQYFGPGTRLTVT.

The chain couples TRBV5-8 to TRBJ2-7, with 9 nucleotides matching TRBD2. The CDR3 consists of 16 residues. Looked up from germline, CDR1 is SGHTS and CDR2 is YDEGEE. The V gene end was trimmed by 4 bases and the J gene end by 5 bases; junction bases not matched to a gene: 13. CDR3: CASSPVKAGGPHEQYV. CDR3 bases: TGTGCCAGCAGCCCCGTTAAGGCGGGAGGGCCCCACGAGCAGTACGTC.

The gene calls are TRBV28 and TRBJ1-5; weak D call: TRBD1 (6 bases). Germline V gives CDR1 MDHEN, CDR2 SYDVKM. The CDR3 length is 14 residues. Trimming left V 3 bases short and J 6 bases short, with 12 bases between. For the CDR3, the DNA is TGTGCCAGCAGTTTGGGGCAGGGGCGTCAGCCCCAGCATTTT. It specifies CASSLGQGRQPQHF.

This clone was counted once. This sequence joins TRBV11-3 and TRBJ2-1, with 8 bases fitting TRBD2. The CDR3 loop spans 16 amino acids. Trimming removed 5 bases from V and 6 bases from J; junction bases left unmatched: 12. The germline CDR1 and CDR2 sequences are SGHNT and YENEEA. CDR3 sequence: CASSTLLAAQGNEQFF. CDR3 sequence (DNA): TGTGCCAGCAGCACGCTACTAGCGGCTCAGGGCAATGAGCAGTTCTTC.

This chain connects TRBV7-2 to TRBJ2-2; 11 positions match TRBD2. Germline CDR1 and CDR2: SGHTA and FQGNSA. Losses at the gene ends were 3 bases for V and 3 bases for J; bases not matched to a gene: 3. This CDR3 is 16 amino acids long. For the CDR3, the DNA is TGTGCCAGCAGCTTTAGCGGGAGGGCTTACACCGGGGAGCTGTTTTTT. Protein product: CASSFSGRAYTGELFF.

The CDR3 sequence: CASSIDVGGFFPEQFF. The DNA of the CDR3 is TGTGCCAGTAGTATTGACGTGGGGGGATTCTTTCCTGAGCAGTTCTTC. The chain links TRBV19 to TRBJ2-1; a weak D match, TRBD2 (6 bases). The CDR3 is 16 amino acids. V was shortened by 3 bases and J by 9 bases, with 21 bases between the two germline ends. Looked up from germline, CDR1 is LNHDA and CDR2 is SQIVND (reference sequence).

The chain recombines TRBV5-5 with TRBJ2-7; 9 bases are a match to TRBD1. Unmatched junction bases numbered 5, after V lost 5 bases and J lost 2 bases. The germline V gene encodes CDR1 SGHKS and CDR2 YYEKEE (reference sequence). This CDR3 has 14 amino acids. CDR3 loop: CASRRGTGTYEQYV. The CDR3 region has the DNA TGTGCCAGCAGGCGAGGGACAGGGACCTACGAGCAGTACGTC.

The chain has TRBV28 and TRBJ1-4; D ambiguous. With 8 bases removed from V and 8 bases from J, the gap between germline ends came to 21 bases. The germline gives CDR1 MDHEN, CDR2 SYDVKM. The CDR3 runs to 15 residues. The CDR3 coding sequence is TGTGCCAGCGGAGTTCCCGGGGTCCCAAGGGAAAAACTGTTTTTT. It codes for CASGVPGVPREKLFF.

The chain joins TRBV9 to TRBJ2-1, with 8 bases matching TRBD2. V shed 4 bases and J 0 bases; nucleotides not matched to a gene: 15. This CDR3 has 19 amino acids. Germline CDR1 SGDLS, CDR2 YYNGEE. CDR3 sequence: CASSPRLSSGSASYNEQFF. The CDR3 DNA reads TGTGCCAGCAGCCCGCGACTTTCGAGCGGGAGCGCCTCCTACAATGAGCAGTTCTTC. Variable domain in full (rest from reference TRBV9 and TRBJ2-1): DSGVTQTPKHLITATGQRVTLRCSPRSGDLSVYWYQQSLDQGLQFLIQYYNGEERAKGNILERFSAQQFPDLHSELNLSSLELGDSALYFCASSPRLSSGSASYNEQFFGPGTRLTVL.

Note on this clone: A much larger clone differs by one base, so this may be a read error. The V gene is TRBV7-2, the J gene TRBJ1-5; tentative D call: TRBD1 (5 bases). Trimming cost V 2 bases and J 5 bases, with 7 bases left between them. Germline assignment: CDR1 SGHTA and CDR2 FQGNSA. This CDR3 is built from 13 residues. DNA for the CDR3: TGTGCCAGCAGCTTAACCAGGGATCAGCCCCAGCATTTT. Its protein product is CASSLTRDQPQHF.

This CDR3 is CASSRRQGGHPNTGELFF. The CDR3 coding sequence is TGCGCCAGCAGCAGAAGACAGGGTGGCCATCCGAACACCGGGGAGCTGTTTTTT. The chain combines TRBV5-1 with TRBJ2-2; TRBD1 matches 7 bases. The ends lost 4 bases at V and 0 bases at J; junction bases unmatched: 12. This CDR3 spans 18 amino acids. Per germline, CDR1 SGHRS and CDR2 YFSETQ.

As concerns this clone: One end of the junction is discordant with germline, which a read error may explain. V usage is TRBV30 and J usage is TRBJ1-1; no definite D call. The germline V gene has CDR1 GTSNPN and CDR2 SVGIG (reference sequence). CDR3 length equals 13 residues. DNA of the CDR3: TGTGCCTGGAGTGTATCTTTTTTAGCTGAGGCTTTCTTT. Its translation is CAWSVSFLAEAFF.

The chain recombines TRBV30 with TRBJ1-1; 7 nucleotides line up with TRBD1. Germline CDR1 GTSNPN, CDR2 SVGIG (reference sequence). The CDR3 is 13 amino acids. The V gene end was trimmed by 3 bases and the J gene end by 3 bases; junction bases not matched to a gene: 4. The CDR3 protein is CAWSPQGDTEAFF. CDR3 in DNA: TGTGCCTGGAGCCCCCAGGGGGACACTGAAGCTTTCTTT. Supplemented by reference TRBV30 and TRBJ1-1, the full variable domain reads SQTIHQWPATLVQPVGSPLSLECTVEGTSNPNLYWYRQAAGRGLQLLFYSVGIGQISSEVPQNLSASRPQDRQFILSSKKLLLSDSGFYLCAWSPQGDTEAFFGQGTRLTVV.

The rearrangement uses TRBV28 and TRBJ1-5, with D perhaps matching TRBD1 (5 bases). This CDR3 has 14 amino acids. Germline V gene sequence: CDR1 MDHEN, CDR2 SYDVKM. V gave up 10 bases and J gave up 3 bases, with 16 bases separating them. Written as DNA, the CDR3 is TGTGCCACCCTTTCGGGGGAGGTCAATCAGCCCCAGCATTTT. It yields the protein CATLSGEVNQPQHF.

The chain joins TRBV27 to TRBJ1-2; 7 bases line up with TRBD1. Germline CDR1 reads MNHEY; CDR2 reads SMNVEV (reference sequence). The CDR3 has 17 amino acids. The junction had 15 bases not matched to a gene; V was cut back by 6 bases and J by 2 bases. The CDR3, as DNA: TGTGCCAGCAGCGCCAGGGGGTTCGCGAGGGGAAACTATGGCTACACCTTC. Encoded protein: CASSARGFARGNYGYTF.

The chain recombines TRBV27 with TRBJ1-1; D possibly corresponds to TRBD1 (5 bases). CDR1 and CDR2 (germline): MNHEY, SMNVEV (reference sequence). V was shortened by 6 bases and J by 5 bases, with 19 bases between the two germline ends. This CDR3 contains 15 residues. CDR3 region: CASSLGPGWKTEAFF. Written as DNA, the CDR3 is TGTGCCAGCAGCTTGGGTCCAGGGTGGAAGACTGAAGCTTTCTTT.

This clone was found once. The chain joins TRBV27 to TRBJ1-6; 7 bases agree with TRBD1. The CDR3 extends over 15 amino acids. Germline V gene data show CDR1 as MNHEY and CDR2 as SMNVEV (reference sequence). The V segment lost 10 bases and the J segment 8 bases; nucleotides outside the gene matches: 14. CDR3 sequence: CATRTGTEGHSPLHF. For the CDR3, the DNA is TGTGCCACCAGGACGGGGACAGAGGGTCATTCACCCCTCCACTTT.

The chain couples TRBV7-3 to TRBJ2-1; 9 nucleotides align to TRBD2. With 4 bases clipped from V and 9 bases from J, the junction kept 7 bases outside the gene matches. CDR1 SGHTA and CDR2 FQGTGA come from the germline V gene. The CDR3 is 14 residues long. CDR3 in amino acids: CASSSGTSRAEQFF. CDR3 bases: TGTGCCAGCAGCTCCGGGACTAGCAGGGCTGAGCAGTTCTTC.

V and J are TRBV5-1 and TRBJ2-1; 10 bases align to TRBD2. The CDR3 is 17 amino acids. Unmatched junction bases numbered 18, after V lost 5 bases and J lost 10 bases. In germline, CDR1 is SGHRS, CDR2 YFSETQ. Here the CDR3 reads CASSFLPSSGRAWEQFF. Here the CDR3 DNA reads TGCGCCAGCAGTTTCCTACCTAGCAGCGGGAGGGCCTGGGAGCAGTTCTTC.